Shown below are 32 T cell receptor beta chains from a single sample sequenced in a study of blood T cell repertoires in COVID-19. Repertoires were generated with immunoSEQ multiplex PCR, while TCRdb's copy carries only in-frame clones and drops some. Of 300,000 to 500,000 clones in the sample, approximately 88% were seen once. The sequenced sample was PBMCs or T cells enriched from blood (not recorded which). Every receptor here comes from a woman in her twenties or thirties with acute COVID-19.

The chain recombines TRBV4-2 with TRBJ1-1; tentatively, D is TRBD1 (5 bases). V was trimmed by 0 bases and J by 8 bases, leaving 19 bases between them. This CDR3 has 16 residues. Germline assignment: CDR1 LGHNA and CDR2 YNFKEQ. This CDR3 is CASSQDYGQGKSEAFF. CDR3 bases: TGTGCCAGCAGCCAAGATTATGGCCAGGGAAAATCCGAAGCTTTCTTT.

The chain uses TRBV6-5 and TRBJ1-1, with D perhaps TRBD1 (5 bases). The germline CDR1 and CDR2 sequences are MNHEY and SVGAGI. The CDR3 consists of 14 residues. Trimming took off 2 bases at V and 2 bases at J, with 9 bases between the two ends. The CDR3 here is CASSYLRTNTEAFF. The CDR3 DNA reads as TGTGCCAGCAGTTACCTGAGGACAAACACTGAAGCTTTCTTT.

This rearrangement joins TRBV24-1 to TRBJ2-3, with a possible D match to TRBD2 (6 bases). The CDR3 length is 15 residues. CDR1 and CDR2 (germline): KGHDR, SFDVKD. Between the trimmed V and J ends, which lost 7 bases and 0 bases, there was a span of 13 bases. The CDR3 region is CATSGLSPSTDTQYF. Written as DNA, the CDR3 is TGTGCCACCAGCGGACTATCCCCTAGCACAGATACGCAGTATTTT.

CDR3 DNA sequence: TGTGCCAGCAGCAAAGGAGGGAAAGCCAAAAATTCACCCCTCCACTTT. This sequence encodes CASSKGGKAKNSPLHF. J is TRBJ1-6 and V is TRBV21-1. TRBV21-1 is a listed pseudogene. The CDR3 contains 16 residues.

CDR3 in amino acids: CASSFSSVISYEQYF. The DNA for the CDR3 is TGTGCCAGCAGCTTTAGCAGCGTTATCTCCTACGAGCAGTACTTC. The chain employs TRBV7-9 and TRBJ2-7; D ambiguous. Germline CDR1 is SEHNR and CDR2 is FQNEAQ (reference sequence). CDR3 length: 15 amino acids. V lost 3 bases and J lost 0, with 12 bases in between.

The chain has TRBV7-3 and TRBJ2-6; D might be TRBD2 (7 bases). Germline assignment: CDR1 SGHTA and CDR2 FQGTGA. The CDR3 has 16 residues. Deletions cut 3 bases from V and 2 bases from J, with 11 bases between. The CDR3 here is CASSFGGPAGANVLTF. The CDR3 DNA sequence: TGTGCCAGCAGCTTCGGGGGGCCTGCTGGGGCCAACGTCCTGACTTTC. Based on the CDR3 plus reference TRBV7-3 and TRBJ2-6, the full variable domain is GAGVSQTPSNKVTEKGKYVELRCDPISGHTALYWYRQSLGQGPEFLIYFQGTGAADDSGLPNDRFFAVRPEGSVSTLKIQRTERGDSAVYLCASSFGGPAGANVLTFGAGSRLTVL.

J is TRBJ2-1 and V is TRBV10-1, with 7 bases that match TRBD1. The V gene end was trimmed by 3 bases and the J gene end by 2 bases; junction bases not matched to a gene: 4. The CDR3 runs 15 residues. Germline assignment: CDR1 WNHNN and CDR2 SYGVQD (reference sequence). The CDR3 here is CASSEGGGPYNEQFF. DNA for the CDR3: TGCGCCAGCAGTGAAGGGGGCGGGCCCTACAATGAGCAGTTCTTC.

The chain is built from TRBV6-5 and TRBJ1-6; tentatively, D is TRBD1 (6 bases). V was trimmed by 2 bases and J by 10 bases, leaving 12 bases between them. CDR1 and CDR2 (germline): MNHEY, SVGAGI. The CDR3 contains 14 residues. The CDR3 loop reads CASSYGQTFSPLHF. CDR3 DNA sequence: TGTGCCAGCAGTTACGGACAGACCTTCTCACCCCTCCACTTT.

The chain carries TRBV6-5 and TRBJ2-2; 7 bases match TRBD1. Trimming took 5 bases from V and 5 from J; bases not matched to a gene: 8. The CDR3 runs 15 residues. Looked up from germline, CDR1 is MNHEY and CDR2 is SVGAGI. Here the CDR3 reads CASSISGQPTGELFF. The CDR3 DNA is TGTGCCAGCAGTATATCGGGACAGCCAACCGGGGAGCTGTTTTTT.

Note on this clone: The sample carries other DNA sequences with the same CDR3. This chain links TRBV9 with TRBJ2-2; TRBD1 matches 9 bases. CDR1 and CDR2 from the germline V gene are SGDLS and YYNGEE. This CDR3 is 14 amino acids long. V trimming: 5 bases; J trimming: 7 bases; junction bases outside the gene matches: 6. The CDR3 coding sequence is TGTGCCAGCAGTCCACAGGGGGCGGGCGGGGAGCTGTTTTTT. It specifies CASSPQGAGGELFF.

V gene TRBV6-5 combines with J gene TRBJ2-7; 10 bases fit TRBD1. This CDR3 contains 14 residues. V dropped 6 bases and J dropped 1; count of bases not matched to a gene: 3. The germline CDR1 and CDR2 sequences are MNHEY and SVGAGI. CDR3 nucleotide sequence: TGTGCCAGCAGCCGGACAGGGGGTTCCTACGAGCAGTACTTC. It is translated as CASSRTGGSYEQYF.

This clone was observed a handful of times. The V and J genes are TRBV7-8 and TRBJ2-3, with TRBD1 as a possible D gene (5 bases). The CDR3 totals 13 residues. Trimming left V 4 bases short and J 0 bases short, with 5 bases between. The germline V gene encodes CDR1 SGHVS and CDR2 FQNEAQ. This CDR3 reads CASSWGSTDTQYF. CDR3 in DNA: TGTGCCAGCAGCTGGGGCAGCACAGATACGCAGTATTTT.

The J gene is TRBJ1-4, the V gene TRBV24-1; 12 bases fit TRBD1. From germline, CDR1 is KGHDR and CDR2 SFDVKD. CDR3 length: 13 residues. V lost 9 bases, J lost 7 bases, and 2 bases stayed unmatched. The CDR3 DNA reads TGTGCCACCGGGACAGGGGGCATTGAAAAACTGTTTTTT. Protein: CATGTGGIEKLFF.

The chain employs TRBV5-1 and TRBJ1-1; a weak D match, TRBD1 (6 bases). The CDR3 spans 15 residues. V lost 3 bases and J lost 2, with 14 bases in between. CDR1 and CDR2 (germline): SGHRS, YFSETQ. CDR3 sequence reads: CASSYMDRSNTEAFF. The CDR3 region has the DNA TGCGCCAGCAGCTACATGGACAGAAGTAACACTGAAGCTTTCTTT.

The J gene is TRBJ2-7, the V gene TRBV3-1 (or the pseudogene TRBV3-2); 10 positions agree with TRBD1. The CDR3 extends over 15 amino acids. V was pared by 1 base and J by 4 bases, with 4 bases of the junction left unmatched. The V gene's germline CDR1 is LGHDT and CDR2 YNNKEL (reference sequence). The CDR3 nucleotides are TGTGCCAGCAGCCAAGGGACAGGGGGAGTATACGAGCAGTACTTC. Translating gives CASSQGTGGVYEQYF.

J is TRBJ2-2 and V is TRBV7-8, with D tentatively TRBD1 (5 bases). Germline V gene data show CDR1 as SGHVS and CDR2 as FQNEAQ. V lost 1 base to trimming and J lost 3 bases, with 6 bases between them. The CDR3 loop spans 14 amino acids. In nucleotides, the CDR3 is TGTGCCAGCAGCTTAGGACAGTACACCGGGGAGCTGTTTTTT. The encoded protein is CASSLGQYTGELFF.

CDR3 coding DNA: TGTGCCAGCAGATCAACAGGGGGCGCCCATGGCTACACCTTC. This gives the protein CASRSTGGAHGYTF. V usage is TRBV28 and J usage is TRBJ1-2; 9 positions agree with TRBD1. Germline V gives CDR1 MDHEN, CDR2 SYDVKM. Trimming took 6 bases from V and 6 from J; bases not matched to a gene: 8. The CDR3 sequence is 14 residues long.

This chain connects TRBV6-5 to TRBJ2-5, with 7 bases fitting TRBD2. Per the germline V gene, CDR1 is MNHEY and CDR2 is SVGAGI. This CDR3 has 16 residues. With 4 bases clipped from V and 1 base from J, the junction kept 9 bases outside the gene matches. CDR3 DNA sequence: TGTGCCAGCAGTTCCAACGAGGGGAGGGTCCAAGAGACCCAGTACTTC. It codes for CASSSNEGRVQETQYF.

V is TRBV6-1 and J is TRBJ1-6; the D gene is possibly TRBD1 (5 bases). The CDR3 is made up of 16 amino acids. V was cut by 4 bases and J by 7 bases, with 17 bases left in between. Germline V gives CDR1 MNHNS, CDR2 SASEGT. The DNA of the CDR3 is TGTGCCAGCAGTGTTTATCGGATAGGGGCCAATTCACCCCTCCACTTT. Amino acid sequence: CASSVYRIGANSPLHF.

This clone was detected once. The chain has TRBV7-3 and TRBJ2-7, with D possibly being TRBD2 (6 bases). The CDR3 has 14 amino acids. Trimming removed 0 bases at V and 6 bases at J, with 12 bases between. Germline CDR1 SGHTA, CDR2 FQGTGA. The CDR3 DNA sequence: TGTGCCAGCAGCTTAACCCCATCCGGGGGCGAGCAGTACTTC. Protein: CASSLTPSGGEQYF.

V usage is TRBV12-5 and J usage is TRBJ2-7; D not certain. Trimming pared 0 bases from V and 10 bases from J, leaving 4 bases between. CDR3 length: 10 amino acids. CDR1 is LGHNT and CDR2 is FRNRAP in the germline V gene. This chain's CDR3 is CASGLVPQYF. The DNA of the CDR3 is TGTGCTAGTGGTTTGGTCCCTCAGTACTTC.

The gene calls are TRBV3-1 (or the pseudogene TRBV3-2) and TRBJ2-7, with 8 positions matching TRBD1. The CDR3 spans 16 residues. Germline values: CDR1 LGHDT, CDR2 YNNKEL (reference sequence). Unmatched junction bases numbered 7, after V lost 3 bases and J lost 0 bases. CDR3 protein: CASSQAGTGSSYEQYF. As DNA, the CDR3 is TGTGCCAGCAGCCAGGCCGGGACAGGTAGCTCCTACGAGCAGTACTTC.

This clone appeared a few times. Written as DNA, the CDR3 is TGTGCCACCAGTGGGACAGGGATCAATCAGCCCCAGCATTTT. This sequence encodes CATSGTGINQPQHF. V usage is TRBV24-1 and J usage is TRBJ1-5, with 8 bases lining up with TRBD1. The germline V gene encodes CDR1 KGHDR and CDR2 SFDVKD. CDR3 length: 14 amino acids. V was pared by 5 bases and J by 3 bases, with 2 bases of the junction left unmatched.

The chain uses TRBV29-1 and TRBJ2-1, with a possible D match to TRBD1 (6 bases). V dropped 1 base and J dropped 4 bases, with 11 bases sitting between them. The germline gives CDR1 SQVTM, CDR2 ANQGSEA. The CDR3 consists of 14 residues. CDR3 amino acids: CSVEGGQKYNEQFF. CDR3 in DNA: TGCAGCGTTGAAGGTGGACAGAAATACAATGAGCAGTTCTTC.

The chain combines TRBV5-1 with TRBJ1-2; 7 nucleotides match TRBD1. After removal of 4 bases from V and 3 bases from J, the junction contained 9 bases not matched to a gene. This CDR3 contains 15 residues. CDR1 and CDR2 from the germline V gene are SGHRS and YFSETQ. CDR3 coding DNA: TGCGCCAGCAGCGTAGGACAGGCCCCAGACTATGGCTACACCTTC. It translates to CASSVGQAPDYGYTF. Looking up the rest from reference TRBV5-1 and TRBJ1-2 gives the full variable domain: KAGVTQTPRYLIKTRGQQVTLSCSPISGHRSVSWYQQTPGQGLQFLFEYFSETQRNKGNFPGRFSGRQFSNSRSEMNVSTLELGDSALYLCASSVGQAPDYGYTFGSGTRLTVV.

The rearrangement joins TRBV12-3 or TRBV12-4 to TRBJ2-1, with TRBD2 as a possible D gene (6 bases). Trimming shortened V by 7 bases and J by 8 bases, and 12 bases separated the two germline ends. CDR3 length: 12 amino acids. DNA of the CDR3: TGTGCCAGCACCCTGGGAGGTTATGAGCAGTTCTTC. This gives the protein CASTLGGYEQFF.

The chain has TRBV11-1 and TRBJ2-5; 7 nucleotides agree with TRBD1. V shed 6 bases and J 5 bases; nucleotides not matched to a gene: 12. The CDR3 runs 15 residues. Germline CDR1 is SGHAT and CDR2 is FQDESV (reference sequence). The CDR3 DNA follows: TGTGCCAGCAGACCGAGACAGGGAAGTGGCGAGACCCAGTACTTC. Its protein product is CASRPRQGSGETQYF.

The V and J genes are TRBV2 and TRBJ2-1, with 9 nucleotides matching TRBD2. J gave up 0 bases and V 1 base, and 1 base lay outside the gene matches. The CDR3 contains 16 residues. CDR1 SNHLY and CDR2 FYNNEI come from the germline V gene. The CDR3 region has the DNA TGTGCCAGCAGTGAAGGGACTAGCGTCTCCTACAATGAGCAGTTCTTC. Its protein product is CASSEGTSVSYNEQFF.

This chain joins TRBV28 and TRBJ2-1; D unresolved. The CDR3 is 15 amino acids. CDR1 and CDR2 from the germline V gene are MDHEN and SYDVKM. V was trimmed by 4 bases and J by 9 bases, leaving 19 bases between them. The CDR3 DNA reads TGTGCCAGCAGTTCCAGGAAGGATATTAGTGTTGAGCAGTTCTTC. It encodes CASSSRKDISVEQFF.

The chain recombines TRBV10-3 with TRBJ1-1; 8 bases are shared with TRBD1. There are 14 residues in the CDR3. Germline V CDR1 and CDR2: ENHRY, SYGVKD. V gave up 6 bases and J gave up 3 bases; unmatched junction bases: 6. The CDR3 spells CAISRQGWDTEAFF. As DNA, the CDR3 is TGTGCCATCAGCCGACAGGGGTGGGACACTGAAGCTTTCTTT.

DNA for the CDR3: TGTGCCAGCAGTTCGCGGGACAGGGGCCGGAGTGGCTACACCTTC. This translates into CASSSRDRGRSGYTF. The chain couples TRBV27 to TRBJ1-2; 10 nucleotides match TRBD1. There are 15 residues in the CDR3. Germline CDR1 is MNHEY and CDR2 is SMNVEV (reference sequence). V shed 4 bases, J shed 7 bases, and the junction held 9 bases outside the gene matches.

This chain connects TRBV5-1 to TRBJ2-1, with 9 bases lining up with TRBD2. Germline trimming cut 4 bases from V and 0 bases from J; bases unmatched to any gene: 8. CDR3 size: 17 residues. CDR1 is SGHRS and CDR2 is YFSETQ in the germline V gene. The CDR3 DNA is TGCGCCAGCAGCCGCGGGGGGGCCGCAAGCTCCTACAATGAGCAGTTCTTC. It specifies CASSRGGAASSYNEQFF.